This T cell receptor (beta chain) was sequenced during a study of blood T cell repertoires in COVID-19. Per the germline V gene, CDR1 is MGHDK and CDR2 is SYGVNS. Trimming took 1 base from V and 7 from J; bases not matched to a gene: 3. The CDR3 is 13 amino acids. Under the authors' procedure: Amplification of reference gene primers was used by the study to estimate nucleated cell counts. Sequencing used immunoSEQ multiplex PCR; TCRdb keeps in-frame clones, though not all of them. V and J calls and clone size are copied from that table; D and trimming were computed from the DNA. The data show about 200,000 clones, around nine tenths seen once.

The TCR was taken from a man aged 45-65 years with COVID-19, enrolled during active disease. Sample: peripheral blood. The rearrangement links TRBV25-1 to TRBJ2-5; 7 bases agree with TRBD2. CDR3: CASSEFLAGTQYF. The CDR3 coding sequence is TGTGCCAGCAGTGAATTCTTAGCGGGGACCCAGTACTTC.